A selection of T cell receptor beta chains follows, all from one sample in a study of metastatic and nonmetastatic thyroid tumors. TCRdb re-called the PCR reads through MiXCR. The sample lists about 40,000 clones, 17% occurring once. The sample comprised tumor tissue. These receptors all stem from a female donor with papillary thyroid cancer or a benign thyroid nodule (not recorded which). Some clones in this sample may be carry-over from other donors' samples. The CDR3 runs from the conserved cysteine through the conserved F or W. D genes are given only for firm matches. Clone size is given for some rows only: seen once, a few or many times, or a class if the clone is expanded.

d_gene,abundance,j_gene,v_gene,CDR3aa,CDR3nt
NA,NA,TRBJ2-5,TRBV5-6,CASSFVVQPESQYF,TGTGCCAGCAGCTTCGTTGTCCAACCGGAGTCCCAGTACTTC
TRBD2,many,TRBJ2-7,TRBV20-1,CSASPSGTAYEQYF,TGCAGTGCTAGTCCTAGCGGGACAGCCTACGAGCAGTACTTC
TRBD1,once,TRBJ2-7,TRBV20-1,CSASYRGTYDQYF,TGCAGTGCTTCGTACAGGGGGACATACGACCAGTACTTC
TRBD1,many,TRBJ2-7,TRBV19,CASSPRQGAEEQYF,TGTGCCAGTAGTCCGCGACAGGGGGCGGAGGAGCAGTACTTC
NA,few,TRBJ2-1,TRBV7-9,CASSIDFSYSEQFF,TGTGCCAGCAGCATCGACTTCTCCTACAGTGAGCAGTTCTTC
NA,NA,TRBJ1-2,TRBV30,CAGHGLPYGYTF,TGTGCCGGGCATGGGCTTCCCTATGGCTACACCTTC
TRBD1,NA,TRBJ2-7,TRBV20-1,CSARDRGTGRNEQYF,TGCAGTGCTAGAGATCGTGGGACAGGGAGGAACGAGCAGTACTTC
TRBD1,NA,TRBJ1-6,TRBV11-1,CPSSLGDSDSPLHF,TGTCCCAGCAGTTTAGGGGACAGCGATTCACCCCTCCACTTT
TRBD1,many,TRBJ1-2,TRBV7-2,CASSYMGGGTAFNYGYTF,TGTGCCAGCAGCTATATGGGGGGCGGGACAGCCTTCAACTATGGCTACACCTTC
TRBD2,NA,TRBJ2-2,TRBV5-1,CASSSHYSGSSVAGELFF,TGCGCCAGCAGCTCACACTATAGCGGGAGTTCTGTCGCCGGGGAGCTGTTTTTT
NA,many,TRBJ1-4,TRBV20-1,CSARGQVAGATNEKLFF,TGCAGTGCTAGAGGACAGGTGGCCGGGGCAACTAATGAAAAACTGTTTTTT
NA,many,TRBJ1-1,TRBV2,CASSGQLNTEAFF,TGTGCCAGCAGTGGACAATTGAACACTGAAGCTTTCTTT
NA,medium-sized,TRBJ2-7,TRBV27,CASSLFAGLSEEQYF,TGTGCCAGCAGTTTATTCGCGGGCCTCTCTGAGGAGCAGTACTTC
NA,NA,TRBJ2-3,TRBV4-3,CASIHRRQGSTDTQYF,TGCGCCAGCATCCACAGACGGCAAGGTAGCACAGATACGCAGTATTTT
NA,many,TRBJ1-2,TRBV9,CASSVDRLGGYTF,TGTGCCAGCAGCGTAGACAGGCTAGGGGGCTACACCTTC
NA,NA,TRBJ2-2,TRBV20-1,CSARDILNTGELFF,TGCAGTGCTAGAGATATACTGAACACCGGGGAGCTGTTTTTT
NA,medium-sized,TRBJ2-3,TRBV6-5,CASSYHGSSTDTQYF,TGTGCCAGCAGTTACCACGGGAGTTCTACAGATACGCAGTATTTT
NA,NA,TRBJ2-7,TRBV30,CAWSPSREQYF,TGTGCCTGGAGTCCCTCTAGGGAGCAGTACTTC
TRBD1,many,TRBJ2-4,TRBV10-3,CAISPGQGRNIQYF,TGTGCCATCAGTCCGGGACAGGGAAGAAACATTCAGTACTTC
NA,once,TRBJ2-2,TRBV7-3,CASSSDSLTEELFF,TGTGCCAGCAGCTCCGACAGCCTCACCGAGGAGCTGTTTTTT